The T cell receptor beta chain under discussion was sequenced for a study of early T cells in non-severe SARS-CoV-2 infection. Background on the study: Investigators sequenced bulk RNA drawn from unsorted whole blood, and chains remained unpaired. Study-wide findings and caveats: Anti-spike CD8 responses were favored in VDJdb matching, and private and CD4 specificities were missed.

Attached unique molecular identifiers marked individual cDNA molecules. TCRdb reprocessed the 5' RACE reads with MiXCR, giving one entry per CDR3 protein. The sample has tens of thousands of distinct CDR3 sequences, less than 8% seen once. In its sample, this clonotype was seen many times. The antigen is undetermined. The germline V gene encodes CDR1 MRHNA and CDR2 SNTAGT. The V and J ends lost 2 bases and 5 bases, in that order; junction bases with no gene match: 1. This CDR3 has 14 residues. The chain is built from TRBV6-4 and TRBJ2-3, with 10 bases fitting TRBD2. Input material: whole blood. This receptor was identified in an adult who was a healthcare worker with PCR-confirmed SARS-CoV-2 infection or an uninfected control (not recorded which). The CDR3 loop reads CASSDIAGGDTQYF. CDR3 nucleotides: TGTGCCAGCAGTGACATAGCGGGAGGAGATACGCAGTATTTT.